At least ten counts were recorded for the clone carrying this T cell receptor beta chain. Unique molecular identifiers featured in how the TCRbeta library was prepared. MiXCR, applied by TCRdb to the PCR reads, yields one record per CDR3 protein. The sample yields about 830,000 distinct CDR3 sequences, 15% to 20% seen once. The data were taken from a study of T-cell reconstitution after alpha-beta-depleted transplantation in children. The CDR3 contains 13 residues. Germline CDR1 and CDR2: SQVTM and ANQGSEA. V was trimmed by 0 bases and J by 2 bases, leaving 6 bases between them. Material: PBMCs, mostly from graft donor cells, obtained 360 days after TCRalphabeta/CD19-depleted stem cell transplant. The chain recombines TRBV29-1 with TRBJ2-3, with unresolved D. The receptor's source is a male patient younger than 18 who had a stem cell transplant for acute lymphoblastic leukemia, so the T cells may come from the graft donor. CDR3 coding DNA: TGCAGCGTTGAAGACTCCCACACAGATACGCAGTATTTT. The encoded protein is CSVEDSHTDTQYF.